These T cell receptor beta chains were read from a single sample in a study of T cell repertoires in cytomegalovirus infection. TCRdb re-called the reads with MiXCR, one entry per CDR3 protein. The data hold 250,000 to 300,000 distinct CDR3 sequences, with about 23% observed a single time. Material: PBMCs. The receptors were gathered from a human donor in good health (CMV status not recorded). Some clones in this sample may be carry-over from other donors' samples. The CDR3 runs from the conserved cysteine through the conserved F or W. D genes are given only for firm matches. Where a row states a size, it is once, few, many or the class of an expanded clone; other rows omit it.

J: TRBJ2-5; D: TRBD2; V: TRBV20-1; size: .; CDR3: CSAKIDGRGETQYF; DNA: TGCAGTGCTAAAATCGACGGGAGGGGAGAGACCCAGTACTTC
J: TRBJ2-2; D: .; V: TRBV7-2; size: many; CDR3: CASSGRSGLPRGTGELFF; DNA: TGTGCCAGCAGCGGGCGATCGGGACTCCCCAGGGGAACCGGGGAGCTGTTTTTT
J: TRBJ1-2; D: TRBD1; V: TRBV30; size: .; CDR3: CAYLVGQGANGYTF; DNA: TGTGCCTACCTAGTGGGACAGGGGGCGAATGGCTACACCTTC
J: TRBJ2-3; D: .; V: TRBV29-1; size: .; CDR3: CSVDTGTDTQYF; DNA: TGCAGCGTTGATACAGGAACAGATACGCAGTATTTT
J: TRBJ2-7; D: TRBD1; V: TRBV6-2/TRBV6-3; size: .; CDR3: CASRGGTGYEQYF; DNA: TGTGCCAGCAGAGGCGGGACAGGCTACGAGCAGTACTTC
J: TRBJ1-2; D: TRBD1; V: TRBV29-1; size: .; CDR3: CSVDSRDRASYTSYTF; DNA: TGCAGCGTAGACTCTCGGGACAGGGCGTCTTACACAAGCTACACCTTC
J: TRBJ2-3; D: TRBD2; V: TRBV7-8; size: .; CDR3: CASSLTGGAGNTQYF; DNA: TGTGCCAGCAGCTTGACGGGAGGGGCTGGGAATACGCAGTATTTT
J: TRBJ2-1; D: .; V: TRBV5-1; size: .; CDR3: CASTSDPSSYNEQFF; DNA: TGCGCCAGCACCTCAGACCCGAGCTCCTACAATGAGCAGTTCTTC
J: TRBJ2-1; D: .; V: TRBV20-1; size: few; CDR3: CSARAHLAIGNEQFF; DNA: TGCAGTGCTAGAGCCCATCTAGCGATCGGCAATGAGCAGTTCTTC
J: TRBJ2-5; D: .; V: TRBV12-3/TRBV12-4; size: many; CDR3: CASSLGPSQETQYF; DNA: TGTGCCAGCAGTTTAGGCCCTTCCCAAGAGACCCAGTACTTC
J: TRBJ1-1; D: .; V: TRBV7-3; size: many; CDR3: CASSLTAGSAEAFF; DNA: TGTGCCAGCAGTCTTACGGCAGGGTCGGCTGAAGCTTTCTTT
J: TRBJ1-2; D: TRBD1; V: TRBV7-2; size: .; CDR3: CASSPGGTGFYGYTF; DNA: TGTGCCAGCAGTCCCGGTGGGACAGGGTTCTATGGCTACACCTTC
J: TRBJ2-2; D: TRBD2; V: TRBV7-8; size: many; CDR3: CASSRTSGSEYTGELFF; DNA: TGTGCCAGCAGCCGGACTAGCGGGAGCGAGTACACCGGGGAGCTGTTTTTT
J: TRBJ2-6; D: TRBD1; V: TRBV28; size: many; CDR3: CASKGTGFSGANVLTF; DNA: TGTGCCAGCAAAGGGACAGGGTTCTCTGGGGCCAACGTCCTGACTTTC
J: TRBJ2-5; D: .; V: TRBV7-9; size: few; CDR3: CASSLEVRTQYF; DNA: TGTGCCAGCAGCTTAGAGGTCCGGACCCAGTACTTC
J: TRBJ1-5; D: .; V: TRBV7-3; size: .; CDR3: CVSSEQGGHQPQHF; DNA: TGTGTCAGCAGCGAACAGGGCGGACATCAGCCCCAGCATTTT
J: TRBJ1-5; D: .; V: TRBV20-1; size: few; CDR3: CSALGLYSNQPQHF; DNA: TGCAGTGCTTTAGGGCTGTATAGCAATCAGCCCCAGCATTTT
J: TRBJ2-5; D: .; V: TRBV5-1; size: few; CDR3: CASSFSSAETQYF; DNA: TGCGCCAGCAGCTTCAGTTCTGCAGAGACCCAGTACTTC
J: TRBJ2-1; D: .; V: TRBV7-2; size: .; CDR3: CASGSIGGNREQFF; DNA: TGTGCCAGCGGATCAATCGGTGGGAATCGTGAGCAGTTCTTC
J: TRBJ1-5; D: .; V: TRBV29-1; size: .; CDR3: CSVEITVNQPQHF; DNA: TGCAGCGTTGAGATTACAGTAAATCAGCCCCAGCATTTT
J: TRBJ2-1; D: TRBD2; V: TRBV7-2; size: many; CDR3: CASSQRDYLSNEQFF; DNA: TGTGCCAGCAGCCAGCGGGACTATTTAAGCAATGAGCAGTTCTTC
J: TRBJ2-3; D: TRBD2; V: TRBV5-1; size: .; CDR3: CASMTSGATDTQYF; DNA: TGCGCCAGCATGACTAGCGGGGCCACAGATACGCAGTATTTT
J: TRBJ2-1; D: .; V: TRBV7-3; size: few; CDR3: CASSPEGLSSYNEQFF; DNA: TGTGCCAGCAGCCCCGAGGGACTGAGCTCCTACAATGAGCAGTTCTTC
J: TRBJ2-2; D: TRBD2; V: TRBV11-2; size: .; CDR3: CASSSTGGNTGELFF; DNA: TGTGCCAGCAGCTCAACGGGAGGTAACACCGGGGAGCTGTTTTTT
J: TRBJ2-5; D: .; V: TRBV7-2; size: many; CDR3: CASNPTGTSKETQYF; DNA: TGTGCCAGCAACCCAACCGGGACATCAAAAGAGACCCAGTACTTC
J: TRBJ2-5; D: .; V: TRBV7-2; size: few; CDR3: CASSLDGTRGTQYF; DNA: TGTGCCAGCAGCTTAGATGGGACCCGCGGGACCCAGTACTTC
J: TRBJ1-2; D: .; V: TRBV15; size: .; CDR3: CATGGEDYGYTF; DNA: TGTGCCACCGGGGGTGAGGACTATGGCTACACCTTC
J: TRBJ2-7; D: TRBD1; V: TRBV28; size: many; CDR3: CASSFIPAQGSEQYF; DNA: TGTGCCAGCAGTTTTATCCCCGCACAGGGGTCCGAGCAGTACTTC
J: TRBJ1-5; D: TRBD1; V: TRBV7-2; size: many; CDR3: CASSLTGYQPQHF; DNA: TGTGCCAGCAGCTTGACAGGGTATCAGCCCCAGCATTTT